Below, 4 T cell receptor beta chains from the same sample are listed, as sequenced in a study of cytomegalovirus exposure and HLA in healthy donors. 13 Jbeta primers and 60 Vbeta primers were used for the PCR. Assay: immunoSEQ multiplex PCR; the TCRdb copy retains only in-frame clones and omits some. In the table there are 180,000 or so clones, approximately 73% of which are singletons. The sample consisted of PBMCs. These receptors were collected from a woman aged 30 to 39 in good health and CMV-seropositive.

The V and J genes are TRBV4-3 and TRBJ2-7, with a possible D match to TRBD1 (5 bases). Deletions cut 0 bases from V and 2 bases from J, with 11 bases between. Looked up from germline, CDR1 is LGHNA and CDR2 is YSLEER. CDR3 length: 15 residues. CDR3 loop: CASSQDLKGPYEQYF. The CDR3 DNA reads as TGCGCCAGCAGCCAAGATCTGAAGGGGCCCTACGAGCAGTACTTC.

This chain joins TRBV7-7 and TRBJ2-5; a possible D gene is TRBD2 (5 bases). The J call is uncertain, as TRBJ2-7 better fits the DNA end. The length of the CDR3 is 13 residues. Per the germline V gene, CDR1 is SSHAT and CDR2 is FNYEAQ (reference sequence). The CDR3 sequence: CASSSSLGYEQYF. In DNA form, the CDR3 reads TGTGCCAGCAGCTCCTCACTAGGTTACGAGCAGTACTTC.

V and J are TRBV29-1 and TRBJ2-5; a possible D gene is TRBD2 (7 bases). Trimming took 1 base from V and 11 from J, leaving 17 bases between them. This CDR3 contains 13 residues. The V gene's germline CDR1 is SQVTM and CDR2 ANQGSEA. The CDR3 sequence is CSVEALRGGQQYF. The CDR3 DNA is TGCAGCGTTGAAGCCCTGAGGGGGGGACAACAGTACTTC.

The chain joins TRBV7-3 to TRBJ2-7; D may be TRBD2 (6 bases). Between the trimmed V and J ends, which lost 3 bases and 3 bases, there was a span of 15 bases. The CDR3 is 15 residues long. Per germline, CDR1 SGHTA and CDR2 FQGTGA. The CDR3 loop is CASSFGTPGLYEQYF. The CDR3 bases are TGTGCCAGCAGCTTCGGGACTCCCGGCCTCTACGAGCAGTACTTC.